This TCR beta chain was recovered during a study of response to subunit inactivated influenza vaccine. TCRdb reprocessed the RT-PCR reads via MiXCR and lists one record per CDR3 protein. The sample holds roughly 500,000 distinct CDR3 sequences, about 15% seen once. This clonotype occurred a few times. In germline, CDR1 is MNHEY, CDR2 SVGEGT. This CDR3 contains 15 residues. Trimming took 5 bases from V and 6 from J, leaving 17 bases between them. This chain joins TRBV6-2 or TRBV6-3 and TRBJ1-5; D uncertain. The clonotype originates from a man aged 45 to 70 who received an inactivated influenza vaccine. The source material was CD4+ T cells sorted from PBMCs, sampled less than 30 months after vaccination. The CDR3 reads CASSTTKGIGQPQHF. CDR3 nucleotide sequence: TGTGCCAGCAGTACCACGAAGGGAATAGGTCAGCCCCAGCATTTT.